The 18 T cell receptor beta chains below come from one sample, sequenced in a study of cytomegalovirus exposure and HLA in healthy donors. With 60 Vbeta and 13 Jbeta primers, the PCR was carried out. The method was immunoSEQ multiplex PCR; TCRdb's version includes in-frame clones alone and lacks a portion of them. The table has roughly 220,000 clones, around four fifths seen once. The sequencing input was PBMCs. The receptor set was obtained from a woman between 40 and 50 years old in good health and CMV-seronegative.

CDR3 residues: CASSPPLGLGYYEQYF. As DNA, the CDR3 is TGTGCCAGCAGCCCCCCCCTTGGGCTGGGTTACTACGAGCAGTACTTC. This rearrangement joins TRBV27 to TRBJ2-7; no definite D call. V lost 6 bases to trimming and J lost 3 bases, with 21 bases between them. This CDR3 has 16 amino acids. Germline-derived CDR1 and CDR2 are MNHEY and SMNVEV (reference sequence).

The chain employs TRBV18 and TRBJ1-1, with 8 bases aligning to TRBD1. Trimming cost V 4 bases and J 7 bases; bases outside gene matches: 8. The CDR3 covers 14 residues. Germline V lookup: CDR1 KGHSH, CDR2 LQKENI. CDR3 region: CASSRGTGRIEAFF. In nucleotides, the CDR3 is TGTGCCAGCTCACGCGGGACAGGTCGTATTGAAGCTTTCTTT. The variable domain in full, with the rest retrieved from reference TRBV18 and TRBJ1-1, is NAGVMQNPRHLVRRRGQEARLRCSPMKGHSHVYWYRQLPEEGLKFMVYLQKENIIDESGMPKERFSAEFPKEGPSILRIQQVVRGDSAAYFCASSRGTGRIEAFFGQGTRLTVV.

The J gene is TRBJ2-5, the V gene TRBV7-2; TRBD2 aligns across 16 bases. Germline V gives CDR1 SGHTA, CDR2 FQGNSA. V lost 5 bases, J lost 3 bases, and 3 bases stayed unmatched. The CDR3 covers 16 residues. CDR3 DNA sequence: TGTGCCAGCAGCGCGGGACTAGCGGGAGGGAAAGAGACCCAGTACTTC. It encodes CASSAGLAGGKETQYF.

This chain links TRBV7-6 with TRBJ1-5; TRBD1 matches at 7 bases. CDR3 length: 15 residues. V lost 2 bases to trimming and J lost 4 bases; unmatched junction nucleotides: 5. Germline V lookup: CDR1 SGHVS, CDR2 FNYEAQ. In DNA, the CDR3 is TGTGCCAGCAGCTTATCGGGACAGAGTAATCAGCCCCAGCATTTT. This translates into CASSLSGQSNQPQHF.

This clone has a single count. The rearrangement uses TRBV5-1 and TRBJ1-2, with D unclear. In germline, CDR1 is SGHRS, CDR2 YFSETQ. The CDR3 runs 14 residues. Trimming took 0 bases from V and 2 from J, leaving 8 bases between them. As DNA, the CDR3 is TGCGCCAGCAGCTTGGTTGGAGGGAACTATGGCTACACCTTC. Amino acids: CASSLVGGNYGYTF.

The chain combines TRBV16 with TRBJ2-7; 7 bases line up with TRBD1. CDR3 length: 14 amino acids. V trimming: 5 bases; J trimming: 1 base; junction bases outside the gene matches: 5. From germline, CDR1 is KGHSY and CDR2 FQNENV. The CDR3 loop is CASSSTGISYEQYF. DNA of the CDR3: TGTGCCAGCAGCTCGACAGGGATTTCCTACGAGCAGTACTTC.

The chain carries TRBV5-1 and TRBJ2-5, with 7 positions matching TRBD1. Looked up from germline, CDR1 is SGHRS and CDR2 is YFSETQ. After removal of 7 bases from V and 5 bases from J, the junction contained 8 bases not matched to a gene. The CDR3 length is 13 residues. Here the CDR3 DNA reads TGCGCCAGCGGTCGACAGGGCGGGGAGACCCAGTACTTC. Its translation is CASGRQGGETQYF.

The chain is built from TRBV19 and TRBJ1-1; D is undetermined. Trimming stripped 1 base from V and 7 bases from J, with 10 bases between. This CDR3 contains 13 residues. The germline gives CDR1 LNHDA, CDR2 SQIVND (reference sequence). CDR3 DNA sequence: TGTGCCAGTAGTATAGCCAGTTACTATGAAGCTTTCTTT. It translates to CASSIASYYEAFF.

The V call is TRBV5-4, the J call TRBJ2-3, with 10 bases identical to TRBD1. The CDR3 contains 15 residues. CDR1 is SGHNT and CDR2 is YYREEE in the germline V gene (reference sequence). V lost 0 bases to trimming and J lost 6 bases; unmatched junction nucleotides: 4. CDR3: CASSLAGTGVDTQYF. CDR3 DNA: TGTGCCAGCAGCTTGGCCGGGACAGGGGTGGATACGCAGTATTTT.

The J gene is TRBJ1-1, the V gene TRBV5-6, with D hard to call. The V gene lost 1 base and the J gene lost 7 bases, with 8 bases spanning the gap. The germline CDR1 and CDR2 sequences are SGHDT and YYEEEE. The CDR3 has 12 residues. The CDR3 protein is CASSLYGGEAFF. DNA for the CDR3: TGTGCCAGCAGCTTGTACGGAGGTGAAGCTTTCTTT.

CDR3 loop: CASSRSGQGLDGYTF. CDR3 DNA: TGCGCCAGCAGCCGTTCGGGACAGGGGTTAGACGGCTACACCTTC. This rearrangement joins TRBV4-1 to TRBJ1-2, with TRBD1 matching 10 bases. Germline CDR1 and CDR2: MGHRA and YSYEKL. This CDR3 is built from 15 residues. Trimming removed 4 bases from V and 8 bases from J; junction bases left unmatched: 10.

The chain employs TRBV29-1 and TRBJ1-2, with D possibly being TRBD1 (6 bases). The V gene's germline CDR1 is SQVTM and CDR2 ANQGSEA. V lost 7 bases, J lost 8 bases, and 14 bases lay in between. The CDR3 is made up of 11 amino acids. CDR3 bases: TGCAGCGGCGCGGGGGCTGAGGGCTACACCTTC. It yields the protein CSGAGAEGYTF. Full variable domain (missing parts from reference TRBV29-1 and TRBJ1-2): SAVISQKPSRDICQRGTSLTIQCQVDSQVTMMFWYRQQPGQSLTLIATANQGSEATYESGFVIDKFPISRPNLTFSTLTVSNMSPEDSSIYLCSGAGAEGYTFGSGTRLTVV.

The V and J genes are TRBV7-2 and TRBJ1-2; 9 bases map to TRBD1. This CDR3 contains 14 residues. Germline CDR1 SGHTA, CDR2 FQGNSA. V lost 5 bases, J lost 7 bases, and 8 bases stayed unmatched. In nucleotides, the CDR3 is TGTGCCAGCAGCGTCCGGGACAGGGACGCTGGCTACACCTTC. It yields the protein CASSVRDRDAGYTF.

The CDR3 protein is CASSPGTEETQYF. In DNA, the CDR3 is TGTGCCAGCAGCCCCGGGACAGAAGAGACCCAGTACTTC. The J gene is TRBJ2-5, the V gene TRBV9; TRBD1 matches at 7 bases. V shed 4 bases and J 3 bases; nucleotides not matched to a gene: 3. There are 13 residues in the CDR3. Looked up from germline, CDR1 is SGDLS and CDR2 is YYNGEE.

The J gene is TRBJ2-3, the V gene TRBV7-9, with 13 bases lining up with TRBD2. In germline, CDR1 is SEHNR, CDR2 FQNEAQ (reference sequence). The V and J ends lost 5 bases and 7 bases, in that order; junction bases with no gene match: 12. The CDR3 runs to 17 residues. CDR3 region: CASSPGTSGVEGNTQYF. In nucleotides, the CDR3 is TGTGCCAGCAGCCCCGGGACTAGCGGGGTTGAAGGGAATACGCAGTATTTT.

This chain uses TRBV5-1 with TRBJ1-1; the D is unclear. The CDR3 consists of 11 residues. From germline, CDR1 is SGHRS and CDR2 YFSETQ. V dropped 5 bases and J dropped 5 bases, with 7 bases sitting between them. This CDR3 reads CASRLGTEAFF. For the CDR3, the DNA is TGCGCCAGCAGACTCGGTACTGAAGCTTTCTTT.

The chain links TRBV6-4 to TRBJ1-2, with 8 bases that match TRBD1. The CDR3 sequence is 13 residues long. V shed 3 bases and J 3 bases; nucleotides not matched to a gene: 0. CDR1 and CDR2 (germline): MRHNA, SNTAGT. As DNA, the CDR3 is TGTGCCAGCAGTGAGACAGGGGACTATGGCTACACCTTC. This encodes CASSETGDYGYTF.

CDR3 region: CASSVQGNQPQHF. The CDR3, as DNA: TGTGCCAGCTCCGTCCAGGGCAATCAGCCCCAGCATTTT. The chain has TRBV27 and TRBJ1-5; D call uncertain. This CDR3 spans 13 amino acids. Germline lookup yields CDR1 MNHEY and CDR2 SMNVEV (reference sequence). Between the trimmed V and J ends, which lost 8 bases and 2 bases, there was a span of 10 bases.